Detailed here is one TCR beta chain. Its binding antigen is unknown. No much larger clone exists at a distance of one base, and base qualities are not known. This sample was included in a study of blood T cell repertoires in COVID-19 (dated by TCRdb to the early 2020s). With respect to the entire study: Samples covering the acute and convalescent phases of COVID-19 were provided by collaborators in the United States, Italy and Spain. The prospective study material was composed of cDNA or gDNA derived from T cells, B-cell-depleted T cells, or PBMCs. Deeply sampled blood TCRbeta repertoires from subjects exposed to, actively infected with, or recovered from COVID-19 were included in the dataset. The repertoires were released in a freely available public database intended as a resource for research on the immune response to SARS-CoV-2. The samples were drawn from two sources: the first 160 participants of the ongoing ImmuneRACE study, and 950 to 1,500 subjects contributed by 6 global collaborators. Nearly every sample came with metadata listing a de-identified subject ID, COVID-19 status, age in years and sex. Where available, HLA class I and class II types were taken from metadata supplied by the sample provider and were not determined by assay-based typing. What the work shows at the level of the full study, not this receptor alone: Clinical and demographic metadata were provided uncurated, with the amount varying by source and participant.

Each collaborating institution followed its own protocols to collect whole blood in K2EDTA tubes. For TCRbeta analysis, collaborators shipped samples as frozen whole blood, isolated PBMCs, or DNA extracted from either of those sample types. TCRbeta CDR3 regions were amplified from genomic DNA by means of the immunoSEQ Assay, a bias-controlled multiplex PCR. From the authors' description of their analysis: Nucleated cell counts per sample were estimated from amplification of reference gene primers within the assay. To quantify the absolute abundance of each unique TCRbeta CDR3 rearrangement, sequence reads were collapsed and filtered. For each sample, productive Simpson clonality was calculated by taking the square root of Simpson's diversity index across productive rearrangements. The source is immuneACCESS, and TCRdb retained only in-frame sequences with V and J called. Part of the clones is not carried over; for the studies checked, unresolved V genes explain less than half of this, and the remainder is unexplained. V and J calls and clone size are copied from that table; D and trimming were computed from the DNA. This sample gives more than 95,000 clones in total; approximately 74% of them show up just once. The ten top clones hold over 4.5% of the sample.

The CDR3 has 12 amino acids, counting the end cysteine and phenylalanine. Only the CDR3 DNA is retained, 36 bases long and in frame from the first base. In the germline V gene (reference sequence), CDR1 corresponds to LNHDA and CDR2 to SQIVND. V is pared back by 6 bases and J by 8 bases, with 13 bases lying between the germline termini. The TCR sequence derives from a man between 60 and 70 years old with acute or convalescent COVID-19. This receptor chain uses TRBV19 and TRBJ1-2; the D gene cannot be resolved reliably. The sample comprised peripheral blood. The nucleotides are TGTGCCAGTAGATTCGAACATAGCGGCTACACCTTC. This is translated as CASRFEHSGYTF.